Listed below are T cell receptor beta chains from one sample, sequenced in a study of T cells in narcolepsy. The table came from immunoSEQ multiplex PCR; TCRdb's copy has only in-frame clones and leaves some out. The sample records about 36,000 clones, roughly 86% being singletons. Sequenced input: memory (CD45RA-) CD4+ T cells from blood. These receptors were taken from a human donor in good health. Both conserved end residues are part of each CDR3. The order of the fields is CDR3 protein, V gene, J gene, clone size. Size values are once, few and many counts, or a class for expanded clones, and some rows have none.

CDR3 protein: CASSNRVYTEAFF
V gene: TRBV6-5
J gene: TRBJ1-1
clone size: -

CDR3 protein: CASSLSGGFGDEQFF
V gene: TRBV11-2
J gene: TRBJ2-1
clone size: medium-sized

CDR3 protein: CAWSVGGGNEKLFF
V gene: TRBV30
J gene: TRBJ1-4
clone size: -

CDR3 protein: CASSQGTGTNYGYTF
V gene: TRBV4-2
J gene: TRBJ1-2
clone size: -

CDR3 protein: CASSNGLAGGPYSEQFF
V gene: TRBV5-1
J gene: TRBJ2-1
clone size: -

CDR3 protein: CASRTTGGQEKLFF
V gene: TRBV6-1
J gene: TRBJ1-4
clone size: -

CDR3 protein: CASSLEVGMGTGELFF
V gene: TRBV5-1
J gene: TRBJ2-2
clone size: -

CDR3 protein: CASSRGRDNTEAFF
V gene: TRBV19
J gene: TRBJ1-1
clone size: -

CDR3 protein: CASTRRLMKEQETQYF
V gene: TRBV5-6
J gene: TRBJ2-5
clone size: -

CDR3 protein: CAWSGSGQSYGYTF
V gene: TRBV30
J gene: TRBJ1-2
clone size: -

CDR3 protein: CASKRGGTSRTDTQYF
V gene: TRBV19
J gene: TRBJ2-3
clone size: -

CDR3 protein: CASSFDRNTEAFF
V gene: TRBV11-1
J gene: TRBJ1-1
clone size: -

CDR3 protein: CASSPGGVTGNTIYF
V gene: TRBV5-1
J gene: TRBJ1-3
clone size: -

CDR3 protein: CASSDRGLNYGYTF
V gene: TRBV19
J gene: TRBJ1-2
clone size: -

CDR3 protein: CASSFQGQSYNEQFF
V gene: TRBV27
J gene: TRBJ2-1
clone size: -

CDR3 protein: CASRQQGLVNTEAFF
V gene: TRBV27
J gene: TRBJ1-1
clone size: -

CDR3 protein: CASSPDLRGAVYGYTF
V gene: TRBV4-2
J gene: TRBJ1-2
clone size: -

CDR3 protein: CASSFSGEGGTDTQYF
V gene: TRBV27
J gene: TRBJ2-3
clone size: -

CDR3 protein: CASRPDRGLGGYTF
V gene: TRBV6-5
J gene: TRBJ1-2
clone size: few

CDR3 protein: CASSFDRGNTEAFF
V gene: TRBV5-1
J gene: TRBJ1-1
clone size: -

CDR3 protein: CASSFPGSEAFF
V gene: TRBV7-8
J gene: TRBJ1-1
clone size: -

CDR3 protein: CASASSGMRGDTQYF
V gene: TRBV7-9
J gene: TRBJ2-3
clone size: -

CDR3 protein: CASREAGASYEQYF
V gene: TRBV6-1
J gene: TRBJ2-7
clone size: -

CDR3 protein: CASSRDMFTEAFF
V gene: TRBV2
J gene: TRBJ1-1
clone size: -

CDR3 protein: CASSYPQSTGSRQFF
V gene: TRBV6-6
J gene: TRBJ2-1
clone size: -

CDR3 protein: CASSYGANEKLFF
V gene: TRBV6-5
J gene: TRBJ1-4
clone size: few

CDR3 protein: CASSSRGSTDTQYF
V gene: TRBV5-1
J gene: TRBJ2-3
clone size: -

CDR3 protein: CAISEFNEQFF
V gene: TRBV10-3
J gene: TRBJ2-1
clone size: -

CDR3 protein: CASSQDQGRYGYTF
V gene: TRBV4-1
J gene: TRBJ1-2
clone size: -

CDR3 protein: CASSLPLAGGYEQYF
V gene: TRBV11-2
J gene: TRBJ2-7
clone size: -

CDR3 protein: CAHVGRSGNTIYF
V gene: TRBV30
J gene: TRBJ1-3
clone size: -